Given below is one T cell receptor (beta chain) in context. This clone was recorded at least ten times. This clone's antigen is unknown. The CDR3 goes on 3 residues after the read ends, and that part is filled in from the germline J gene. The CDR3 covers 15 residues, taking in both the cysteine and the phenylalanine. The CDR3 was read in part: 36 bases, with the frame set at base 1. According to the germline V gene, CDR1 reads MNHEY and CDR2 reads SVGEGT. The germline V and J ends show losses of 5 bases and 3 bases respectively, and no gene match explains 9 bases of the junction. The data originate from a study of T cell clonality in common variable immunodeficiency (dated by TCRdb to 2015 to 2017). The paper as a whole reports these results and caveats: Reportedly, TCRbeta sequences from CVID had fewer deletions and N-nucleotide insertions, and highly modified clones with 13 or more V deletions were absent from CVID. Healthy controls shared more TCRbeta clones with each other than CVID subjects shared among themselves (p < 0.0001). Correlations between repertoire features and clinical complications were limited by patient heterogeneity within the CVID cohort. TCRbeta clonality was higher in CVID subjects than in healthy controls (t-test p = 0.018), and the increase was most characteristic of about a third of subjects. The authors noted that sequencing repertoires of T cell subpopulations would be needed to clarify what caused the increased clonality in CVID. Although equal DNA input was used, an average of about 80,000 unique sequences per sample was obtained for controls, compared with about 31,547 for CVID samples.

Predominantly Caucasian heritage was noted among both the CVID patients and the healthy controls. From each donor, roughly 5 to 8.5 ml of heparinized peripheral whole blood was collected. Genomic DNA from adults with common variable immune deficiency (CVID) and from healthy adult controls was the source for sequencing TCRbeta CDR3 repertoires. A total of some 22 healthy adult volunteers (roughly twelve female and around ten male; age range roughly 23 to 66 years, mean age around 35) were included in the control group. Diluted blood was density-centrifuged over Hypaque 1077 or Ficoll-Paque to isolate peripheral blood mononuclear cells. Genomic DNA was extracted from unsorted mononuclear cells by Qiagen column purification or by a centrifugation-based method. For sequencing input, CVID and control samples contributed equivalent amounts of genomic DNA. For every sample, a 60 bp segment covering the rearranged TCRbeta CDR3 region was amplified and then sequenced. The immunoSEQ assay, a bias-corrected multiplex PCR with high-throughput sequencing, was employed for TCRbeta amplification. In the paper's pipeline: Each unique nucleotide sequence was treated as a clone and annotated with V, D and J genes, copy number and frequency. Sequences were labeled productive if in frame, and non-productive if out of frame or containing stop codons. Clonality was calculated from Shannon's entropy as previously described. The predicted amino acid sequences of productive clones were used to derive mean CDR3 Kyte-Doolittle hydropathy. The R hclust function was used to hierarchically cluster scaled V gene usage with Manhattan distance and complete linkage. Sharing of clones by CDR3 amino acid sequence was evaluated through resampling of 12 repertoires per group over 100 rounds. Repertoires were searched for more than 55 published EBV-specific and some 240 published CMV-specific TCRbeta sequences. After two CVID samples that produced fewer than 10,000 sequences were dropped from the analysis, around 40 CVID repertoires remained. This immuneACCESS table, as held by TCRdb, lists in-frame sequences with V and J called but not all clones. Of the missing ones, under half trace to an unresolved V gene in checked studies; the others have no known cause. V and J calls and clone size follow that table, whereas D and trimming were derived from the DNA. For this sample the table reports some 52,000 clones, with no clone seen just once. Around 3.2% of the sample goes to the ten largest clones.

Specimen: peripheral blood mononuclear cells. Recombination connected TRBV6-2 or TRBV6-3 to TRBJ1-1; the central 7 bases match TRBD1. This receptor was taken from a person aged 18 to 75 in good health. The CDR3 region has the sequence CASSLHRGYDTEAFF. The sequenced CDR3 bases are TGTGCCAGCAGTCTTCACAGGGGATACGACACTGAA.